The 8 T cell receptor beta chains presented below share a single source sample, sequenced in a study of regulatory T cells in long-lasting Graves disease. Both iRepertoire HTBI primers and Arm-PCR of CDR3 regions were used to build the TCR beta libraries. In TCRdb, the multiplex PCR reads were re-called with MiXCR into one record per CDR3 protein. The data hold a few hundred thousand distinct CDR3 sequences, with less than 30% observed a single time. Described time point: persistent/refractory GD, antithyroid drugs over 5 years with positive TRAb. The TCR library was prepared using RNA isolated from PBMCs. The sample here was peripheral blood mononuclear cells (PBMCs), taken when the disease was refractory, from a patient treated with antithyroid drugs. The receptors here all came from a woman aged 40 to 55 with Graves disease.

At least ten counts were recorded for this clonotype. The chain joins TRBV5-1 to TRBJ2-7; unclear D gene. Germline V gene sequence: CDR1 SGHRS, CDR2 YFSETQ. The CDR3 has 14 residues. V was pared by 4 bases and J by 3 bases, with 14 bases between. CDR3 sequence (DNA): TGCGCCAGCAGCATTGGACGGTCGGACTACGAGCAGTACTTC. It yields the protein CASSIGRSDYEQYF.

Details on this clonotype: A read error is possible here, since a much larger clone lies one base away. This chain joins TRBV11-2 and TRBJ2-5, with 9 bases matching TRBD2. V shed 0 bases and J 9 bases; nucleotides not matched to a gene: 14. CDR1 is SGHAT, CDR2 FQNNGV, per germline. The CDR3 contains 17 residues. CDR3 nucleotides: TGTGCCAGCAGCTTAGACGCCGGGACTAGCATCACCGGGGCCCAGTACTTC. Protein: CASSLDAGTSITGAQYF.

Concerning this clonotype itself: No DNA is shown, since the ends of the CDR3 on it are uncertain; the CDR3 is the one TCRdb lists. The chain uses TRBV24-1 and TRBJ1-1; the table names TRBD1, a call not compared with the DNA. Per germline, CDR1 KGHDR and CDR2 SFDVKD. The CDR3 extends over 15 residues, inclusive of both ends. The CDR3 spells CATSVGPGAVTEAFF.

Turning to this clonotype: A single base separates this from a much larger clone, so it may be a read error. The CDR3 coding sequence is TGTGCCGGCAGCCCCCTAGGACAGGGCAATCAGCCCCAGCATTTT. Protein sequence: CAGSPLGQGNQPQHF. The chain carries TRBV11-2 and TRBJ1-5; 7 nucleotides agree with TRBD1. The CDR3 is 15 amino acids. The germline CDR1 and CDR2 sequences are SGHAT and FQNNGV.

This clonotype was seen once. The genes are TRBV5-6 and TRBJ2-2; no clear D. The germline V gene has CDR1 SGHDT and CDR2 YYEEEE. The length of the CDR3 is 12 residues. The V gene lost 2 bases and the J gene lost 5 bases, with 4 bases spanning the gap. The CDR3 DNA sequence: TGTGCCAGCAGCTTTGAAACCGGGGAGCTGTTTTTT. It encodes CASSFETGELFF.

The chain links TRBV19 to TRBJ2-7, with 10 bases matching TRBD1. The germline V gene has CDR1 LNHDA and CDR2 SQIVND (reference sequence). The CDR3 contains 16 residues. V shed 2 bases and J 2 bases; nucleotides not matched to a gene: 6. The CDR3 region is CASSILEGQGTYEQYF. CDR3 nucleotides: TGTGCCAGTAGTATACTTGAGGGACAGGGGACCTACGAGCAGTACTTC. The full variable domain, rest sourced from reference TRBV19 and TRBJ2-7, is DGGITQSPKYLFRKEGQNVTLSCEQNLNHDAMYWYRQDPGQGLRLIYYSQIVNDFQKGDIAEGYSVSREKKESFPLTVTSAQKNPTAFYLCASSILEGQGTYEQYFGPGTRLTVT.

The J gene is TRBJ1-1, the V gene TRBV7-9, with unresolved D. Trimming stripped 1 base from V and 3 bases from J, with 6 bases between. CDR3 size: 13 residues. CDR1 and CDR2 from the germline V gene are SEHNR and FQNEAQ (reference sequence). CDR3 protein: CASSLDSYTEAFF. The CDR3 region has the DNA TGTGCCAGCAGCTTAGATTCCTACACTGAAGCTTTCTTT. The whole variable domain, filled in from reference TRBV7-9 and TRBJ1-1, reads DTGVSQNPRHKITKRGQNVTFRCDPISEHNRLYWYRQTLGQGPEFLTYFQNEAQLEKSRLLSDRFSAERPKGSFSTLEIQRTEQGDSAMYLCASSLDSYTEAFFGQGTRLTVV.

The CDR3 DNA follows: TGTGCCAGCAGCCCAATGGCTAGAAGGAGTGACGAGCAGTACTTC. Amino acids: CASSPMARRSDEQYF. The rearrangement joins TRBV13 to TRBJ2-7; no reliable D call. The CDR3 is made up of 15 amino acids. Germline assignment: CDR1 PRHDT and CDR2 FYEKMQ (reference sequence). The germline V and J ends were trimmed by 5 bases and 5 bases, with 19 bases remaining between them. Together with reference TRBV13 and TRBJ2-7, the CDR3 gives the full variable domain: AAGVIQSPRHLIKEKRETATLKCYPIPRHDTVYWYQQGPGQDPQFLISFYEKMQSDKGSIPDRFSAQQFSDYHSELNMSSLELGDSALYFCASSPMARRSDEQYFGPGTRLTVT.